This is a list of T cell receptor beta chains from one sample in a study of blood T cell repertoires in COVID-19. The table came from immunoSEQ multiplex PCR; TCRdb's copy has only in-frame clones and leaves some out. The sample yields about 70,000 clones, 75% to 85% seen once. The sample was peripheral blood. These receptors all stem from a woman aged 70 to 79 with acute or convalescent COVID-19. The CDR3 runs from the conserved cysteine through the conserved F or W. A D gene is named only where the DNA matches it firmly. Size is stated for part of the rows, as once, few or many counts, or as a class when the clone is expanded.

j_call | d_call | clone_size | v_call | cdr3_nt | cdr3_aa
TRBJ2-2 | TRBD2 | NA | TRBV7-2 | TGTGCCAGCAGCTTAAGACTTGTCGCTAGCGGGAGCACCGGGGAGCTGTTTTTT | CASSLRLVASGSTGELFF
TRBJ2-7 | TRBD1 | NA | TRBV20-1 | TGCAGTGCTGGGACAGACTACGAGCAGTACTTC | CSAGTDYEQYF
TRBJ2-1 | NA | NA | TRBV10-3 | TGTGCCATCAGCAAACGGGACTTCAGCTCCTACAATGAGCAGTTCTTC | CAISKRDFSSYNEQFF
TRBJ1-2 | NA | NA | TRBV7-2 | TGTGCCAGCAGCTTAGCGAACAGTGACTATGGCTACACCTTC | CASSLANSDYGYTF
TRBJ2-3 | NA | NA | TRBV10-3 | TGTGCCATCAGTGACGTAGCGGCGGGCACAGATACGCAGTATTTT | CAISDVAAGTDTQYF
TRBJ1-5 | TRBD1 | NA | TRBV10-3 | TGTGCCATCTCGGCGGGACAGGGGGCGCCTAGCAATCAGCCCCAGCATTTT | CAISAGQGAPSNQPQHF
TRBJ2-1 | TRBD2 | NA | TRBV5-6 | TGTGCCAGCAGCTTGGGACTAGCGGATTCTCGGTTCTTC | CASSLGLADSRFF
TRBJ2-1 | TRBD2 | once | TRBV28 | TGTGCCAGCAGCTATAGCGGGAGGAGCCACAATGAGCAGTTCTTC | CASSYSGRSHNEQFF
TRBJ2-7 | TRBD1 | NA | TRBV12-3/TRBV12-4 | TGTGCCAGCAGCGGACAGGTTCGCTACGAGCAGTACTTC | CASSGQVRYEQYF
TRBJ1-2 | TRBD1 | NA | TRBV7-3 | TGTGCCAGCAGCTTGGACAGGGTCGGCTATGGCTACACCTTC | CASSLDRVGYGYTF
TRBJ2-1 | NA | NA | TRBV11-2 | TGTGCCAGCAGCTTCCTAGGTGGCATAAATGAGCAGTTCTTC | CASSFLGGINEQFF
TRBJ1-4 | NA | NA | TRBV20-1 | TGCAGTGCTAGTTCCTCAGGGTTGCGGGGTGAAAAACTGTTTTTT | CSASSSGLRGEKLFF
TRBJ1-1 | TRBD1 | few | TRBV14 | TGTGCCAGCACCCGAGACAGGGGGCGCAGGGCTGAAGCTTTCTTT | CASTRDRGRRAEAFF
TRBJ1-1 | TRBD1 | NA | TRBV5-1 | TGCGCCAGCAGCTCTGTCCCGGGACAGGGGCGAGCTTTCTTT | CASSSVPGQGRAFF
TRBJ2-2 | NA | NA | TRBV5-1 | TGCGCCAGCAGCTCAGACAGGGAGGACGGGGAGCTGTTTTTT | CASSSDREDGELFF
TRBJ1-2 | TRBD1 | NA | TRBV7-9 | TGTGCCAGCAGCCCCGGACAGGGGAACTATGGCTACACCTTC | CASSPGQGNYGYTF
TRBJ2-1 | NA | NA | TRBV30 | TGTGCCTGGAGTCAAGGGAGCGGCTCCTACAATGAGCAGTTCTTC | CAWSQGSGSYNEQFF
TRBJ2-3 | TRBD2 | NA | TRBV9 | TGTGCCAGCAGCACCCCGGCGGGAGATAGAGATACGCAGTATTTT | CASSTPAGDRDTQYF
TRBJ2-1 | NA | NA | TRBV28 | TGTGCCAGCATTGCGGGGAGCTCCTACAATGAGCAGTTCTTC | CASIAGSSYNEQFF